This TCR beta chain stems from a study of molecular identifiers for immune sequencing clone quantification. MiXCR was run by TCRdb on the PCR reads, yielding one entry per CDR3 protein. Of approximately 54,000 distinct CDR3 sequences listed, about 25% were seen once; the top ten hold approximately 1.9%. V was pared by 4 bases and J by 1 base, with 6 bases of the junction left unmatched. CDR3 length: 15 residues. Ten or more counts support this clonotype. The V call is TRBV12-3 or TRBV12-4, the J call TRBJ2-5; 7 bases fit TRBD1. The receptor comes from a human donor in good health. Some libraries in this study had Jurkat cell RNA spiked in. The sample taken for sequencing was naive CD8+ T cells from blood, with Jurkat cell RNA spiked in. Sample subset: FACS-sorted CD8+CD4-CCR7+CD45RA+ naive T cells. In DNA, the CDR3 is TGTGCCAGCAGTTCAACAGGGGCTCCCCAAGAGACCCAGTACTTC. Its translation is CASSSTGAPQETQYF.